The following is a T cell receptor (beta chain) sequence with its context. It has no known antigen specificity. No base quality values were provided; no much bigger clone lies one nucleotide off. This entry belongs to a study of STAT5B mutations in CD4+ large granular lymphocyte leukemia (dated by TCRdb to between 2021 and 2024). Background for the entire study: Among the healthy controls, the CDR3 'QG' motif was associated with a particular HLA allele. TCRbeta repertoires of CD4+ T-cell large granular lymphocyte leukemia patients were compared with those of healthy blood donors. Flow cytometry on FACSCanto II or FACSVerse confirmed that purified fractions exceeded 95% purity among lymphocytes. Broader findings and caveats from the paper: Greater clonality appeared to be present in CD4-sorted patient repertoires than in healthy CD4+ repertoires, and the difference was retained after the putative leukemic clones were removed. The data were not HLA-matched, and the relatively small sample size could explain the higher clonality seen in CD4+ compared with CD8+ T-LGLL. Enrichment of TRBV06-family usage was observed among the top patient clones (8/27) relative to healthy controls (2/35). Main leukemic clonotypes were private to each patient, although about 25% appeared at low frequency in other patients' non-leukemic repertoires.

The immunoSEQ assay at survey resolution was used to sequence TCRbeta rearrangements from genomic DNA. Concerning the study's data processing: In the TCR sequencing data, the lowest productive clonotype frequency that could be detected was 2.59 x 10-5. Only productive TCRbeta rearrangements, meaning sequences that were complete and in-frame, were kept for the analyses. Sample clonality was computed as Simpson clonality in the immunoSEQ Analyzer version 3.0. Clones were binned by frequency as very rare, small, medium, large (1-20%) or hyperexpanded (>20%). Generation probabilities were estimated with OLGA 1.2.3, V-gene circos plots were generated with VDJtools, specificities were searched for in VDJdb, and CDR3 motifs were identified with GLIPH. TCRdb provides this immuneACCESS table in a form limited to in-frame rearrangements. Some clones are lacking; in checked studies, under half of them reflect an unresolved V gene, and why the rest are absent is not known. That table supplies the V and J calls and clone size; D and trimming were determined from the DNA. Counted in this sample were around 31,000 clones; about 70% of them appeared once. The ten largest clones add up to roughly 2% of the sample.

Healthy controls were approximately 40 blood donors whose buffy coats came from the Finnish Red Cross blood service. All TCR-sequenced material derived from peripheral blood: patient blood samples and healthy donor buffy coats. Peripheral blood mononuclear cells were isolated by Ficoll-Hypaque gradient centrifugation. Magnetic purification was used to isolate CD4+ cells from the buffy coats of the healthy controls. Genomic DNA was extracted using the Gentra Puregene Cell and Tissue kit, and a Qubit 2.0 fluorometer was used to quantify it. CDR1 and CDR2 are drawn from the germline V gene (reference sequence): MNHNY, SVGAGI. The CDR3 numbers 16 residues from cysteine through phenylalanine. The DNA shown is the 48-base CDR3, in frame from base 1. The junction shows trimming of 7 bases on V and 4 bases on J, plus 22 bases between the germline ends.

Sequenced material: CD4+ T cells from blood buffy coats. This sequence originates from a human donor in good health. The V and J segments used are TRBV6-6 and TRBJ1-2; the best D guess is TRBD1, with 5 bases matching. DNA sequence: TGTGCCAGCAATCCAACCCCGATGGCAGGGATCTATGGCTACACCTTC. Protein translation: CASNPTPMAGIYGYTF.